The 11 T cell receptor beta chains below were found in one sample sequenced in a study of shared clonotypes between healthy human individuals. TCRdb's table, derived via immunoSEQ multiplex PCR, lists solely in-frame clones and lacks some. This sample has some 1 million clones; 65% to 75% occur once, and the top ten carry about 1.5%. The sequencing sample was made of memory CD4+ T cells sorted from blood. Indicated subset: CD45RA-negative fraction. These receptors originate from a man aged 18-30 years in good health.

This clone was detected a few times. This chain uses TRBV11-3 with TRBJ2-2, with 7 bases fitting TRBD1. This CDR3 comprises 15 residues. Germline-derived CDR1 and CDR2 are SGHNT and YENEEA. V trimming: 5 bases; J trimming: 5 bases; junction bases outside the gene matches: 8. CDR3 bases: TGTGCCAGCAGCACACGACAGGGTGCGACCGGGGAGCTGTTTTTT. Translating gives CASSTRQGATGELFF.

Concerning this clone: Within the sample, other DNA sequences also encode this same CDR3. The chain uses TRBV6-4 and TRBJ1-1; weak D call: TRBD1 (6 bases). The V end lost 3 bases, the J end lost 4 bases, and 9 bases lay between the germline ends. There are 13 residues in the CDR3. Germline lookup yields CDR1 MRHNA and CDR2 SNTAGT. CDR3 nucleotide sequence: TGTGCCAGCAGTGAACAGGGCGGCACTGAAGCTTTCTTT. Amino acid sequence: CASSEQGGTEAFF.

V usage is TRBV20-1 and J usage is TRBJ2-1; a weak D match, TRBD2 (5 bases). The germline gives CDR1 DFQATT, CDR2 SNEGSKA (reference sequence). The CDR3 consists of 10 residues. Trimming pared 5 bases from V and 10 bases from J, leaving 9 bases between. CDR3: CSAERREQFF. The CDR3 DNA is TGCAGTGCTGAGAGGAGGGAGCAGTTCTTC.

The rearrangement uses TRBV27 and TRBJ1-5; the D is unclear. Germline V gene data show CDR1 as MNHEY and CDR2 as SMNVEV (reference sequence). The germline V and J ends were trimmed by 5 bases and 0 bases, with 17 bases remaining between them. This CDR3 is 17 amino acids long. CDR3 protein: CASSPTTKGYSNQPQHF. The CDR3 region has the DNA TGTGCCAGCAGTCCTACCACGAAGGGCTATAGCAATCAGCCCCAGCATTTT.

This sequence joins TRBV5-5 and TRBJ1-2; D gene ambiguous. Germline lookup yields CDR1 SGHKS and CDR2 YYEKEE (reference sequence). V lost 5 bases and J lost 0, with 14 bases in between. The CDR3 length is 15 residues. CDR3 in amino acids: CASSLAAGSNYGYTF. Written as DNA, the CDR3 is TGTGCCAGCAGTCTTGCGGCCGGATCTAACTATGGCTACACCTTC. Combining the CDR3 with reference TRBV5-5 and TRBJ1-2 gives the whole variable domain DAGVTQSPTHLIKTRGQQVTLRCSPISGHKSVSWYQQVLGQGPQFIFQYYEKEERGRGNFPDRFSARQFPNYSSELNVNALLLGDSALYLCASSLAAGSNYGYTFGSGTRLTVV.

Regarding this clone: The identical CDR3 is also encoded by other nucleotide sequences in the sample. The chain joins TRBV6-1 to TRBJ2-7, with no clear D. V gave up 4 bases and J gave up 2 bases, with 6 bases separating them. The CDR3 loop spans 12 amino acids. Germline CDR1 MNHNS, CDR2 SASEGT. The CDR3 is CASSAQTYEQYF. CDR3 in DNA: TGTGCCAGCAGTGCCCAAACCTACGAGCAGTACTTC.

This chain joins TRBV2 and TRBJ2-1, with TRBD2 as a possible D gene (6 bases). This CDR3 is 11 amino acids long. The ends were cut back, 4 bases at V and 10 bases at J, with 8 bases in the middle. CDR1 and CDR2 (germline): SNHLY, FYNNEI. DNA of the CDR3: TGTGCCAGCAGTGGACTAGGGGAGCAGTTCTTC. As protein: CASSGLGEQFF.

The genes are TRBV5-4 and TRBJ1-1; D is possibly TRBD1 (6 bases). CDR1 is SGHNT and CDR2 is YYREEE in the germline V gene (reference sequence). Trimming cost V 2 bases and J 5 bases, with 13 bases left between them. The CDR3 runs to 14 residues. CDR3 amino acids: CASSLTGFWTEAFF. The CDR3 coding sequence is TGTGCCAGCAGCTTAACAGGGTTTTGGACTGAAGCTTTCTTT.

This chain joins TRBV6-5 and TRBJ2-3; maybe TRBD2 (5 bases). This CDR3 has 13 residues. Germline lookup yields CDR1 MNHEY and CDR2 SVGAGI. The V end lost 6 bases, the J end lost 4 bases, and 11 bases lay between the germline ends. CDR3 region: CASRAPGADTQYF. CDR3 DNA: TGTGCCAGCAGGGCACCCGGGGCAGATACGCAGTATTTT.

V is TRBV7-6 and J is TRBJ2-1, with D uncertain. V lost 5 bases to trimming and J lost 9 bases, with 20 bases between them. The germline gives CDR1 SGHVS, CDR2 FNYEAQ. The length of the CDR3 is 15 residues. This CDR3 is CASSPQGPSSGEQFF. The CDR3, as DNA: TGTGCCAGCAGCCCCCAAGGGCCCAGTAGTGGTGAGCAGTTCTTC. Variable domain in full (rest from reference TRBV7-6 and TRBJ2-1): GAGVSQSPRYKVTKRGQDVALRCDPISGHVSLYWYRQALGQGPEFLTYFNYEAQQDKSGLPNDRFSAERPEGSISTLTIQRTEQRDSAMYRCASSPQGPSSGEQFFGPGTRLTVL.

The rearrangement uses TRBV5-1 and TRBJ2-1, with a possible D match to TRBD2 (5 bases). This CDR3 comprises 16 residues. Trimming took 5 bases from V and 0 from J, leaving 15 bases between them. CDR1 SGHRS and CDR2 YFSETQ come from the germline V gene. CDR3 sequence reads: CASSMGEHSSYNEQFF. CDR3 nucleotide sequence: TGCGCCAGCAGTATGGGAGAACACAGCTCCTACAATGAGCAGTTCTTC.